What follows are 23 T cell receptor beta chains derived from one specimen sequenced in a study of blood T cell repertoires in COVID-19. Profiling relied on immunoSEQ multiplex PCR, and the TCRdb table lists in-frame clones only, not all of them. This repertoire shows roughly 440,000 clones, about 91% found once; its top ten account for over 10%. Sequencing input: peripheral blood. Receptors were obtained from a woman in her forties or fifties with COVID-19, enrolled during active disease.

The chain combines TRBV30 with TRBJ1-2, with 9 bases matching TRBD1. The V gene's germline CDR1 is GTSNPN and CDR2 SVGIG (reference sequence). The V segment lost 3 bases and the J segment 2 bases; nucleotides outside the gene matches: 7. The CDR3 has 15 residues. Written as DNA, the CDR3 is TGTGCCTGGAGGCCGCTGGGACAGGGAAACTATGGCTACACCTTC. Residues: CAWRPLGQGNYGYTF.

Only a few counts were recorded for this clone. The chain joins TRBV20-1 to TRBJ2-3; 7 bases are shared with TRBD2. Germline V CDR1 and CDR2: DFQATT, SNEGSKA (reference sequence). The V and J ends lost 8 bases and 6 bases, in that order; junction bases with no gene match: 2. The CDR3 is made up of 10 amino acids. The CDR3 DNA is TGCAGTCTCGGGGGGGATACGCAGTATTTT. It specifies CSLGGDTQYF.

The CDR3 DNA reads as TGCGCCAGCAGCTTGGGGGGGCCCGGGTCAGTGAGAACTAATGAAAAACTGTTTTTT. It specifies CASSLGGPGSVRTNEKLFF. The V call is TRBV5-1, the J call TRBJ1-4; D might be TRBD1 (6 bases). This CDR3 is built from 19 residues. Trimming stripped 0 bases from V and 1 base from J, with 19 bases between. Per germline, CDR1 SGHRS and CDR2 YFSETQ. Using reference TRBV5-1 and TRBJ1-4 for the parts outside the CDR3, the full variable domain is KAGVTQTPRYLIKTRGQQVTLSCSPISGHRSVSWYQQTPGQGLQFLFEYFSETQRNKGNFPGRFSGRQFSNSRSEMNVSTLELGDSALYLCASSLGGPGSVRTNEKLFFGSGTQLSVL.

The chain employs TRBV6-1 and TRBJ1-2; TRBD1 agrees at 7 bases. Germline-derived CDR1 and CDR2 are MNHNS and SASEGT. The CDR3 length is 14 residues. V was pared by 5 bases and J by 5 bases, with 8 bases of the junction left unmatched. Here the CDR3 reads CASSSATGEYGYTF. In nucleotides, the CDR3 is TGTGCCAGCAGTTCCGCTACAGGGGAGTATGGCTACACCTTC.

This sequence joins TRBV4-1 and TRBJ2-5; D is undetermined. This CDR3 comprises 16 residues. Germline V lookup: CDR1 MGHRA, CDR2 YSYEKL. V lost 1 base to trimming and J lost 5 bases, with 17 bases between them. The CDR3 here is CASSQGKTNSPETQYF. The CDR3 bases are TGCGCCAGCAGCCAAGGGAAGACAAACTCCCCGGAGACCCAGTACTTC.

The V call is TRBV5-4, the J call TRBJ1-1, with D maybe TRBD1 (5 bases). This CDR3 contains 15 residues. Germline loops: CDR1 SGHNT, CDR2 YYREEE (reference sequence). V gave up 3 bases and J gave up 0 bases, with 12 bases separating them. The CDR3 loop is CASSSGQQVNTEAFF. In DNA, the CDR3 is TGTGCCAGCAGCTCTGGTCAACAGGTGAACACTGAAGCTTTCTTT.

This clone was detected only once. The rearrangement joins TRBV5-4 to TRBJ1-1; TRBD1 might be the D (6 bases). The germline V gene encodes CDR1 SGHNT and CDR2 YYREEE (reference sequence). This CDR3 spans 14 amino acids. Trimming pared 0 bases from V and 1 base from J, leaving 7 bases between. The CDR3 DNA is TGTGCCAGCAGCTTGGGGGGGCGGAACACTGAAGCTTTCTTT. This encodes CASSLGGRNTEAFF.

The genes are TRBV9 and TRBJ1-5; weak D call: TRBD1 (6 bases). Germline V gene sequence: CDR1 SGDLS, CDR2 YYNGEE. This CDR3 has 17 amino acids. Trimming pared 3 bases from V and 7 bases from J, leaving 23 bases between. Written as DNA, the CDR3 is TGTGCCAGCAGCGGGGGCCCGTTACAGGGATGGTGGCAGCCCCAGCATTTT. It translates to CASSGGPLQGWWQPQHF.

This clone showed up just once. Different DNA sequences within this sample yield the same CDR3. This chain connects TRBV5-1 to TRBJ1-5; 10 positions agree with TRBD1. Germline V gene sequence: CDR1 SGHRS, CDR2 YFSETQ. The CDR3 consists of 14 residues. The V segment lost 4 bases and the J segment 5 bases; nucleotides outside the gene matches: 3. The CDR3 bases are TGCGCCAGCAGCCCGGGACAGGGGTATCAGCCCCAGCATTTT. Translation: CASSPGQGYQPQHF.

V and J are TRBV6-6 and TRBJ2-2; no reliable D call. Germline CDR1 is MNHNY and CDR2 is SVGAGI (reference sequence). CDR3 length: 14 residues. V lost 4 bases and J lost 4, with 10 bases in between. CDR3 in amino acids: CASSLSSGTGELFF. CDR3 nucleotide sequence: TGTGCCAGCAGTTTATCTTCGGGCACCGGGGAGCTGTTTTTT.

This clone appeared a single time. The CDR3 sequence: CASSLGGVGSYNEQFF. In DNA, the CDR3 is TGTGCCAGCAGCTTAGGCGGGGTGGGCTCCTACAATGAGCAGTTCTTC. V gene TRBV11-3 combines with J gene TRBJ2-1; D is perhaps TRBD2 (6 bases). This CDR3 comprises 16 residues. The V end lost 1 base, the J end lost 0 bases, and 10 bases lay between the germline ends. The V gene's germline CDR1 is SGHNT and CDR2 YENEEA.

The chain combines TRBV2 with TRBJ2-3, with 8 positions matching TRBD2. Trimming at V came to 5 bases and at J to 1 base, leaving 5 bases not matched to a gene. Germline V lookup: CDR1 SNHLY, CDR2 FYNNEI. CDR3 size: 15 residues. The CDR3 sequence is CASSSHGGGTDTQYF. The CDR3 nucleotides read TGTGCCAGCAGTTCTCACGGGGGGGGCACAGATACGCAGTATTTT.

Only one count was recorded for this clone. The chain carries TRBV7-9 and TRBJ1-1, with D unclear. The V gene's germline CDR1 is SEHNR and CDR2 FQNEAQ (reference sequence). Between the trimmed V and J ends, which lost 3 bases and 1 base, there was a span of 9 bases. This CDR3 region has 14 residues. In DNA, the CDR3 is TGTGCCAGCAGCTTCCACCGGGAGAACACTGAAGCTTTCTTT. Translated: CASSFHRENTEAFF.

The rearrangement joins TRBV7-9 to TRBJ2-7, with a weak D call TRBD1 (6 bases). Between the trimmed V and J ends, which lost 5 bases and 6 bases, there was a span of 17 bases. Germline V gene sequence: CDR1 SEHNR, CDR2 FQNEAQ (reference sequence). CDR3 size: 14 residues. Here the CDR3 DNA reads TGTGCCAGCAGCCCAGACAGGAACCGTCCCGAGCAGTACTTC. Its translation: CASSPDRNRPEQYF.

The gene calls are TRBV10-3 and TRBJ2-3; perhaps TRBD2 as D (5 bases). With 3 bases removed from V and 4 bases from J, the gap between germline ends came to 14 bases. Germline CDR1 ENHRY, CDR2 SYGVKD. This CDR3 spans 15 amino acids. The CDR3 DNA reads as TGTGCCATCAGTGAAACGCTAGCTGGGGCAGATACGCAGTATTTT. Protein sequence: CAISETLAGADTQYF.

The chain employs TRBV30 and TRBJ1-1; 8 nucleotides line up with TRBD1. This CDR3 is built from 13 residues. The junction had 5 bases not matched to a gene; V was cut back by 4 bases and J by 4 bases. Germline V lookup: CDR1 GTSNPN, CDR2 SVGIG (reference sequence). The CDR3 protein is CAWTGGSATEAFF. CDR3 DNA sequence: TGTGCCTGGACAGGGGGCTCGGCCACTGAAGCTTTCTTT.

This rearrangement joins TRBV11-2 to TRBJ1-2, with no clear D. Per germline, CDR1 SGHAT and CDR2 FQNNGV. This CDR3 comprises 13 residues. Deletions cut 0 bases from V and 4 bases from J, with 6 bases between. The DNA of the CDR3 is TGTGCCAGCAGCTTAGATCTCCCCTATGGCTACACCTTC. It is translated as CASSLDLPYGYTF.

V usage is TRBV6-5 and J usage is TRBJ1-1; D gene uncertain. The CDR3 runs 14 residues. Trimming cost V 5 bases and J 1 base, with 11 bases left between them. CDR1 and CDR2 (germline): MNHEY, SVGAGI. The CDR3 DNA is TGTGCCAGCAGTCCCACATTCAGGAACACTGAAGCTTTCTTT. Translating it yields CASSPTFRNTEAFF.

The chain joins TRBV18 to TRBJ1-2, with a tentative D call TRBD1 (5 bases). The germline V and J ends were trimmed by 3 bases and 6 bases, with 14 bases remaining between them. Germline V lookup: CDR1 KGHSH, CDR2 LQKENI. The CDR3 has 14 residues. This CDR3 reads CASSPRDSRDGYTF. CDR3 coding DNA: TGTGCCAGCTCACCTCGGGACTCCCGGGATGGCTACACCTTC. Combining the CDR3 with reference TRBV18 and TRBJ1-2 gives the whole variable domain NAGVMQNPRHLVRRRGQEARLRCSPMKGHSHVYWYRQLPEEGLKFMVYLQKENIIDESGMPKERFSAEFPKEGPSILRIQQVVRGDSAAYFCASSPRDSRDGYTFGSGTRLTVV.

The chain joins TRBV3-1 (or the pseudogene TRBV3-2) to TRBJ2-7; TRBD1 matches 7 bases. Germline loops: CDR1 LGHDT, CDR2 YNNKEL (reference sequence). This CDR3 spans 14 amino acids. Trimming at V came to 4 bases and at J to 7 bases, leaving 10 bases not matched to a gene. The CDR3 loop is CASSPGQTSLEQYF. CDR3 nucleotide sequence: TGTGCCAGCAGCCCGGGACAGACCTCTCTGGAGCAGTACTTC.

This rearrangement joins TRBV6-6 to TRBJ1-5; 9 bases are a match to TRBD1. Per the germline V gene, CDR1 is MNHNY and CDR2 is SVGAGI (reference sequence). V lost 7 bases, J lost 4 bases, and 8 bases stayed unmatched. The CDR3 is 15 residues long. The CDR3 sequence is CASTSGTGINQPQHF. The CDR3 DNA reads as TGTGCCAGCACTTCCGGGACAGGGATAAATCAGCCCCAGCATTTT.

The rearrangement links TRBV29-1 to TRBJ1-2; D gene ambiguous. CDR1 SQVTM and CDR2 ANQGSEA come from the germline V gene. There are 13 residues in the CDR3. V was cut by 7 bases and J by 8 bases, with 20 bases left in between. CDR3: CSASTDVVAGYTF. The CDR3 DNA is TGCAGCGCCTCAACAGATGTGGTGGCCGGCTACACCTTC.

The chain joins TRBV7-3 to TRBJ2-1; 7 nucleotides match TRBD2. Germline CDR1 is SGHTA and CDR2 is FQGTGA. CDR3 length: 14 amino acids. Trimming at V came to 5 bases and at J to 0 bases, leaving 1 base not matched to a gene. CDR3 nucleotide sequence: TGTGCCAGCAGCCCTAGCGGCTCCTACAATGAGCAGTTCTTC. It codes for CASSPSGSYNEQFF.